The TCR beta chain described here comes from a study of T cell repertoires in cytomegalovirus infection. In the study overall: It was the public TCR beta signatures that indicated both CMV infection and matching HLA type. Points from the study as a whole: People with CMV and the relevant HLA were identified by cumulative public TCR beta family frequency. The ex vivo response was dominated by HLA-C-restricted CMV-specific TCR beta clonotypes.

TCRdb recomputed calls from the reads with MiXCR, one row per CDR3 protein. The table includes roughly 630,000 distinct CDR3 sequences, approximately 25% detected once. V dropped 6 bases and J dropped 3; count of bases not matched to a gene: 6. Per germline, CDR1 MNHEY and CDR2 SVGEGT. The CDR3 covers 16 residues. This clonotype was seen only a few times. Its specificity is unknown. The gene calls are TRBV6-2 or TRBV6-3 and TRBJ2-1, with 12 bases lining up with TRBD2. The sequencing input was CD8+ T cells from PBMCs. This sequence was found in a human donor in good health (CMV status not recorded). Some clones in this sample may be carry-over from other donors' samples. The CDR3 here is CASSRTSGGFYNEQFF. Written as DNA, the CDR3 is TGTGCCAGCAGCCGCACTAGCGGGGGGTTCTACAATGAGCAGTTCTTC.